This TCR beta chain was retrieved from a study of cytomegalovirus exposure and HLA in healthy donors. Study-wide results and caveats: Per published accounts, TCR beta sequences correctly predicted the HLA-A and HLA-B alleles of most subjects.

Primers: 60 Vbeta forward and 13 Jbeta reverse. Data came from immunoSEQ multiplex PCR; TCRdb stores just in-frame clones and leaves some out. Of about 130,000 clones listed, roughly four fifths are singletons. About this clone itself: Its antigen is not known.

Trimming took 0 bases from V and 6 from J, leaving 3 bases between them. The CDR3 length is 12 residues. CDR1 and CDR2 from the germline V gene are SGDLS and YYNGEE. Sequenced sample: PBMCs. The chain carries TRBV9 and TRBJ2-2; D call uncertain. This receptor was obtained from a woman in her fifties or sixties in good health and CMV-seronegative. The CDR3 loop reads CASSVASGELFF. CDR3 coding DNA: TGTGCCAGCAGCGTAGCTTCCGGGGAGCTGTTTTTT.